This passage covers 18 T cell receptor beta chains from one sample sequenced in a study of T cell responses to AZD1222 COVID-19 vaccine. The method was immunoSEQ multiplex PCR; TCRdb's version includes in-frame clones alone and lacks a portion of them. The data show some 120,000 clones, around 92% seen once. The sequencing here drew on peripheral blood, taken on day 0 of AZD1222 vaccination. These receptors all stem from an adult in good health.

The rearrangement uses TRBV4-1 and TRBJ2-5, with 7 bases identical to TRBD2. With 0 bases clipped from V and 5 bases from J, the junction kept 15 bases outside the gene matches. Germline-derived CDR1 and CDR2 are MGHRA and YSYEKL. The CDR3 covers 18 residues. The CDR3 DNA follows: TGCGCCAGCAGCCAAGACCGGGCCCTAGCGGTGTTTATGGAGACCCAGTACTTC. Translated: CASSQDRALAVFMETQYF.

The chain carries TRBV4-2 and TRBJ1-4; D call uncertain. Germline CDR1 reads LGHNA; CDR2 reads YNFKEQ. V was shortened by 4 bases and J by 0 bases, with 3 bases between the two germline ends. This CDR3 has 13 residues. This CDR3 is CASSLATNEKLFF. CDR3 DNA: TGTGCCAGCAGCCTTGCAACTAATGAAAAACTGTTTTTT.

The CDR3 loop reads CASSLGTGKETQYF. CDR3 nucleotides: TGCGCCAGCAGCTTGGGGACAGGGAAAGAGACCCAGTACTTC. The V and J genes are TRBV5-1 and TRBJ2-5, with 8 bases aligning to TRBD1. Trimming cost V 0 bases and J 3 bases; bases outside gene matches: 1. Germline V gives CDR1 SGHRS, CDR2 YFSETQ. The length of the CDR3 is 14 residues.

The rearrangement uses TRBV28 and TRBJ1-5; 9 bases align to TRBD1. The germline V gene encodes CDR1 MDHEN and CDR2 SYDVKM. After removal of 5 bases from V and 7 bases from J, the junction contained 12 bases not matched to a gene. The CDR3 is made up of 16 amino acids. The CDR3 bases are TGTGCCAGCAGTATTTTTTACAGGGGGCTAGGACAGCCCCAGCATTTT. The encoded protein is CASSIFYRGLGQPQHF.

The gene calls are TRBV5-1 and TRBJ1-1, with 9 bases matching TRBD1. The V gene end was trimmed by 0 bases and the J gene end by 0 bases; junction bases not matched to a gene: 6. Germline V gene lookup returns CDR1 SGHRS and CDR2 YFSETQ. There are 17 residues in the CDR3. CDR3 residues: CASSLAPGQGLNTEAFF. Written as DNA, the CDR3 is TGCGCCAGCAGCTTGGCCCCGGGACAGGGCTTGAACACTGAAGCTTTCTTT.

A few counts support this clone. This chain connects TRBV2 to TRBJ2-5; TRBD2 might be the D (5 bases). Germline CDR1 reads SNHLY; CDR2 reads FYNNEI. Trimming stripped 6 bases from V and 3 bases from J, with 11 bases between. The CDR3 covers 13 residues. The CDR3: CASRPTREETQYF. The DNA for the CDR3 is TGTGCCAGCAGACCCACTAGGGAAGAGACCCAGTACTTC.

The rearrangement uses TRBV12-3 or TRBV12-4 and TRBJ1-5, with 8 positions matching TRBD1. Trimming took 9 bases from V and 7 from J; bases not matched to a gene: 8. This CDR3 has 13 residues. The CDR3 spells CASSGTGGQPQHF. The CDR3 nucleotides read TGTGCCAGTTCCGGGACAGGCGGGCAGCCCCAGCATTTT.

This clone was seen more than once but under ten times. The chain recombines TRBV11-2 with TRBJ1-3, with D hard to call. Trimming took off 8 bases at V and 9 bases at J, with 17 bases between the two ends. The CDR3 totals 13 residues. CDR1 and CDR2 from the germline V gene are SGHAT and FQNNGV. CDR3 protein: CASGNSPELTIYF. CDR3 sequence (DNA): TGTGCCAGCGGAAACAGTCCTGAACTCACCATATATTTT.

This clone was counted between two and nine times. The V call is TRBV5-1, the J call TRBJ1-1; tentative D call: TRBD1 (5 bases). Trimming shortened V by 4 bases and J by 1 base, and 14 bases separated the two germline ends. CDR3 length: 15 residues. Germline V gene lookup returns CDR1 SGHRS and CDR2 YFSETQ. The CDR3 spells CASSLGRGPNTEAFF. CDR3 in DNA: TGCGCCAGCAGCCTCGGGAGGGGTCCGAACACTGAAGCTTTCTTT. The whole variable domain, remainder taken from reference TRBV5-1 and TRBJ1-1, is KAGVTQTPRYLIKTRGQQVTLSCSPISGHRSVSWYQQTPGQGLQFLFEYFSETQRNKGNFPGRFSGRQFSNSRSEMNVSTLELGDSALYLCASSLGRGPNTEAFFGQGTRLTVV.

The CDR3 nucleotides are TGTGCCAGCAGCCGGGGACAGGGTAGCGCGAATGAGCAGTTCTTC. The encoded protein is CASSRGQGSANEQFF. This chain connects TRBV5-4 to TRBJ2-1; TRBD1 matches 9 bases. Germline lookup yields CDR1 SGHNT and CDR2 YYREEE (reference sequence). V dropped 4 bases and J dropped 7; count of bases not matched to a gene: 9. The CDR3 consists of 15 residues.

The chain is built from TRBV20-1 and TRBJ2-7; D unclear. The CDR3 contains 13 residues. Germline assignment: CDR1 DFQATT and CDR2 SNEGSKA (reference sequence). Trimming took 3 bases from V and 3 from J, leaving 12 bases between them. The CDR3 spells CSASLPGFYEQYF. The CDR3 nucleotides are TGCAGTGCTAGTCTTCCAGGCTTCTACGAGCAGTACTTC.

This chain joins TRBV6-5 and TRBJ2-7; tentatively, D is TRBD2 (7 bases). V was clipped by 11 bases and J by 4 bases, with 18 bases between them. The CDR3 is made up of 13 amino acids. Germline-derived CDR1 and CDR2 are MNHEY and SVGAGI. CDR3 residues: CACQRGGPYEQYF. The CDR3 nucleotides read TGTGCCTGCCAAAGGGGGGGCCCATACGAGCAGTACTTC.

The rearrangement joins TRBV2 to TRBJ2-1; 12 nucleotides match TRBD2. The CDR3 sequence is 14 residues long. The V segment lost 6 bases and the J segment 9 bases; nucleotides outside the gene matches: 6. CDR1 is SNHLY and CDR2 is FYNNEI in the germline V gene. The CDR3 bases are TGTGCCAGCAGGAGACTAGCGGGAGCAACTGAGCAGTTCTTC. Residues: CASRRLAGATEQFF.

The count of this clone is one. The chain combines TRBV15 with TRBJ2-4, with TRBD2 identical over 9 bases. Trimming removed 1 base from V and 8 bases from J; junction bases left unmatched: 12. The CDR3 extends over 17 amino acids. Per the germline V gene, CDR1 is LNHNV and CDR2 is YYDKDF (reference sequence). CDR3 residues: CATSRGNSGRSADIQYF. CDR3 nucleotides: TGTGCCACCAGCAGAGGTAATAGCGGGAGAAGCGCGGACATTCAGTACTTC.

The CDR3 DNA follows: TGTGCCAGCAGTTTTATCAGGGCAGGGGACAATGAGCAGTTCTTC. Protein: CASSFIRAGDNEQFF. This rearrangement joins TRBV27 to TRBJ2-1; tentatively, D is TRBD1 (6 bases). The CDR3 contains 15 residues. Germline loops: CDR1 MNHEY, CDR2 SMNVEV (reference sequence). Trimming pared 3 bases from V and 5 bases from J, leaving 14 bases between.

The V gene is TRBV10-3, the J gene TRBJ1-4, with 9 bases matching TRBD1. V dropped 11 bases and J dropped 7; count of bases not matched to a gene: 17. Germline V gene sequence: CDR1 ENHRY, CDR2 SYGVKD. The CDR3 extends over 16 amino acids. In DNA, the CDR3 is TGTGCCTCCAAAGGGTCCACGGGACAGGGATTTGAAAAACTGTTTTTT. This sequence encodes CASKGSTGQGFEKLFF.

The chain uses TRBV7-6 and TRBJ2-7, with TRBD2 as a possible D gene (8 bases). Germline CDR1 reads SGHVS; CDR2 reads FNYEAQ. The germline V and J ends were trimmed by 1 base and 3 bases, with 16 bases remaining between them. This CDR3 comprises 16 residues. Here the CDR3 reads CASSLGSGGGGYEQYF. The CDR3 DNA reads TGTGCCAGCAGCTTAGGCTCGGGAGGGGGCGGCTACGAGCAGTACTTC.

The gene calls are TRBV30 and TRBJ2-1; TRBD2 aligns across 7 bases. The germline V gene has CDR1 GTSNPN and CDR2 SVGIG (reference sequence). Trimming removed 2 bases from V and 6 bases from J; junction bases left unmatched: 10. The CDR3 runs to 15 residues. The CDR3 loop reads CAWSPPGLFFNEQFF. CDR3 nucleotides: TGTGCCTGGAGTCCCCCGGGACTATTTTTCAATGAGCAGTTCTTC.